Below are 17 T cell receptor beta chains sequenced from a single sample in a study of blood T cell repertoires in COVID-19. TCRdb keeps only in-frame clones here, not all; method: immunoSEQ multiplex PCR. The repertoire consists of around 250,000 clones, with more than 85% occurring once and the leading ten covering around 7.3%. Sequenced input: peripheral blood. The receptor source for this set is an older woman with active or convalescent COVID-19.

V is TRBV5-4 and J is TRBJ1-1; no clear D. The CDR3 runs to 13 residues. Trimming took 2 bases from V and 4 from J, leaving 9 bases between them. Germline V gene data show CDR1 as SGHNT and CDR2 as YYREEE (reference sequence). The chain's CDR3 is CASSFGRGTEAFF. The CDR3, as DNA: TGTGCCAGCAGCTTCGGGCGGGGCACTGAAGCTTTCTTT.

The genes are TRBV6-5 and TRBJ1-1; 7 bases are shared with TRBD1. The CDR3 is made up of 13 amino acids. V shed 6 bases, J shed 8 bases, and the junction held 9 bases outside the gene matches. Germline V CDR1 and CDR2: MNHEY, SVGAGI. The CDR3 DNA follows: TGTGCCAGCAGCCAGGGGGGATTCCGGGAAGCTTTCTTT. The encoded protein is CASSQGGFREAFF.

The chain recombines TRBV14 with TRBJ1-6, with D unresolved. This CDR3 has 17 residues. CDR1 and CDR2 (germline): SGHDN, FVKESK. V was pared by 1 base and J by 0 bases, with 10 bases between. CDR3 nucleotide sequence: TGTGCCAGCAGCCAAGGTCGGGATGGCTCCTATAATTCACCCCTCCACTTT. This gives the protein CASSQGRDGSYNSPLHF.

J is TRBJ1-4 and V is TRBV6-5; possible D gene TRBD1, 5 bases. Looked up from germline, CDR1 is MNHEY and CDR2 is SVGAGI. This CDR3 comprises 14 residues. Trimming pared 2 bases from V and 3 bases from J, leaving 7 bases between. The CDR3 sequence: CASSYGGANEKLFF. The DNA of the CDR3 is TGTGCCAGCAGTTACGGGGGGGCTAATGAAAAACTGTTTTTT.

This chain links TRBV7-7 with TRBJ2-5, with D perhaps TRBD1 (6 bases). The CDR3 sequence is 15 residues long. V was clipped by 0 bases and J by 4 bases, with 12 bases between them. Germline CDR1 is SSHAT and CDR2 is FNYEAQ (reference sequence). Here the CDR3 reads CASSLAKGDVETQYF. The DNA of the CDR3 is TGTGCCAGCAGCTTAGCGAAGGGGGATGTAGAGACCCAGTACTTC.

The rearrangement links TRBV11-2 to TRBJ2-7, with D possibly matching TRBD1 (7 bases). The V gene lost 4 bases and the J gene lost 4 bases, with 17 bases spanning the gap. The germline gives CDR1 SGHAT, CDR2 FQNNGV. The CDR3 contains 15 residues. The CDR3 sequence is CASSSDPGGRYEQYF. CDR3 DNA sequence: TGTGCCAGCAGCTCAGACCCAGGGGGGCGTTACGAGCAGTACTTC.

The chain combines TRBV5-4 with TRBJ1-3, with D perhaps TRBD1 (6 bases). The CDR3 has 14 amino acids. V shed 5 bases and J shed 3 bases, with 12 bases lying between them. The germline V gene has CDR1 SGHNT and CDR2 YYREEE (reference sequence). The CDR3 DNA sequence: TGTGCCAGCAGTTCCACAGGGTTTGGAAACACCATATATTTT. This gives the protein CASSSTGFGNTIYF.

This chain uses TRBV7-8 with TRBJ1-5; D is possibly TRBD1 (5 bases). This CDR3 region has 15 residues. The V and J ends lost 3 bases and 1 base respectively, with 10 bases between them. CDR1 and CDR2 (germline): SGHVS, FQNEAQ. The CDR3, as DNA: TGTGCCAGCAGCTTGGGCAGGGTGAGCAATCAGCCCCAGCATTTT. Translated, it gives CASSLGRVSNQPQHF.

Here the CDR3 DNA reads TGCGCCAGCAGCTATCAAACAGGGGGAATTTCAGATACGCAGTATTTT. Translated, it gives CASSYQTGGISDTQYF. The chain combines TRBV5-1 with TRBJ2-3; 8 bases align to TRBD1. Germline V CDR1 and CDR2: SGHRS, YFSETQ. The CDR3 covers 16 residues. Losses at the gene ends were 3 bases for V and 4 bases for J; bases not matched to a gene: 10.

This chain joins TRBV7-3 and TRBJ1-6; tentative D call: TRBD1 (6 bases). The CDR3 totals 15 residues. CDR1 SGHTA and CDR2 FQGTGA come from the germline V gene. Trimming stripped 5 bases from V and 9 bases from J, with 17 bases between. This CDR3 reads CASSIGAQGGSPLHF. Here the CDR3 DNA reads TGTGCCAGCAGCATTGGGGCACAGGGTGGTTCACCCCTCCACTTT.

Points on this clone: The same CDR3 is also encoded by other DNA sequences in this sample. The chain combines TRBV6-5 with TRBJ2-3; a possible D gene is TRBD2 (6 bases). Trimming pared 6 bases from V and 2 bases from J, leaving 9 bases between. CDR1 and CDR2 (germline): MNHEY, SVGAGI. This CDR3 region has 13 residues. This CDR3 reads CASRRGSTDTQYF. The CDR3 coding sequence is TGTGCCAGCAGGCGGGGATCCACAGATACGCAGTATTTT.

The chain combines TRBV6-5 with TRBJ1-6, with TRBD1 matching 10 bases. This CDR3 spans 15 amino acids. Trimming removed 4 bases from V and 6 bases from J; junction bases left unmatched: 3. The V gene's germline CDR1 is MNHEY and CDR2 SVGAGI. Here the CDR3 reads CASSLGTGVNSPLHF. The CDR3 DNA reads TGTGCCAGCAGTTTAGGGACAGGGGTTAATTCACCCCTCCACTTT.

This chain connects TRBV9 to TRBJ1-1; unclear D gene. The CDR3 runs 16 residues. Germline lookup yields CDR1 SGDLS and CDR2 YYNGEE. Trimming left V 1 base short and J 4 bases short, with 17 bases between. The CDR3 is CASSVSQRGISTEAFF. DNA of the CDR3: TGTGCCAGCAGCGTAAGTCAAAGAGGGATAAGCACTGAAGCTTTCTTT.

This clone was found once. CDR3 loop: CASSQETSGGPGETQYF. DNA of the CDR3: TGTGCCAGCAGCCAAGAGACTAGCGGGGGGCCGGGGGAGACCCAGTACTTC. The chain employs TRBV4-2 and TRBJ2-5, with TRBD2 identical over 13 bases. Germline lookup yields CDR1 LGHNA and CDR2 YNFKEQ. Germline trimming cut 0 bases from V and 5 bases from J; bases unmatched to any gene: 6. The CDR3 extends over 17 amino acids.

CDR3 protein: CASSPGQAYGYTF. DNA for the CDR3: TGTGCCAGCAGCCCGGGACAGGCCTATGGCTACACCTTC. J is TRBJ1-2 and V is TRBV7-2, with 8 bases fitting TRBD1. The junction had 3 bases not matched to a gene; V was cut back by 5 bases and J by 4 bases. CDR3 length: 13 residues. Germline values: CDR1 SGHTA, CDR2 FQGNSA. Full variable domain (missing parts from reference TRBV7-2 and TRBJ1-2): GAGVSQSPSNKVTEKGKDVELRCDPISGHTALYWYRQSLGQGLEFLIYFQGNSAPDKSGLPSDRFSAERTGGSVSTLTIQRTQQEDSAVYLCASSPGQAYGYTFGSGTRLTVV.

The chain recombines TRBV7-8 with TRBJ2-3; TRBD1 is a possible D gene (5 bases). Trimming took off 3 bases at V and 2 bases at J, with 12 bases between the two ends. Germline-derived CDR1 and CDR2 are SGHVS and FQNEAQ. There are 15 residues in the CDR3. The CDR3 bases are TGTGCCAGCAGCTTGGGGCAGAAGTACACAGATACGCAGTATTTT. Amino acids: CASSLGQKYTDTQYF.

The chain has TRBV5-1 and TRBJ2-7; the match to TRBD1 covers 8 bases. The CDR3 sequence is 16 residues long. In germline, CDR1 is SGHRS, CDR2 YFSETQ. Trimming at V came to 2 bases and at J to 5 bases, leaving 12 bases not matched to a gene. Here the CDR3 reads CASSLTPTGASHEQYF. Here the CDR3 DNA reads TGCGCCAGCAGCTTAACCCCGACAGGGGCCAGCCACGAGCAGTACTTC.